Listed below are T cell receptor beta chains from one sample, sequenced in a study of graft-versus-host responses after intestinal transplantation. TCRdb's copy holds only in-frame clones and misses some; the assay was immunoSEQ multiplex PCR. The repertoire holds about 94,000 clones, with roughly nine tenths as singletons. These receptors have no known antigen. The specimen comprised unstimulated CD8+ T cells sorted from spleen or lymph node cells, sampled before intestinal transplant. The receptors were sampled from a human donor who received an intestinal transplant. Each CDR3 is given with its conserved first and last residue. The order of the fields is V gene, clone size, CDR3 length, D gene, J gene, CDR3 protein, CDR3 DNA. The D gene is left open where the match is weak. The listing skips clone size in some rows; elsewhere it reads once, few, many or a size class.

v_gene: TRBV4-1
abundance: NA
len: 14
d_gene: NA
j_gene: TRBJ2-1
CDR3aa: CASSQQGDYNEQFF
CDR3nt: TGCGCCAGCAGCCAACAGGGTGACTACAATGAGCAGTTCTTC

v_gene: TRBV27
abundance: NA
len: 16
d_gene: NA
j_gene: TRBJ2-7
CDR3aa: CASSLFSGSHKNEQYF
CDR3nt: TGTGCCAGCAGTCTCTTTAGCGGCTCTCACAAAAACGAGCAGTACTTC

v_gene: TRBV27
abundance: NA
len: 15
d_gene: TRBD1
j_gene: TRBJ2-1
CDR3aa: CASSLTGGPYNEQFF
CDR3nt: TGTGCCAGCAGTTTGACAGGGGGCCCCTACAATGAGCAGTTCTTC

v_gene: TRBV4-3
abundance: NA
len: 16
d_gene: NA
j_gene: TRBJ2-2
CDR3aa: CASSQDSPANTGELFF
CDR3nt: TGCGCCAGCAGCCAGGACAGTCCGGCGAACACCGGGGAGCTGTTTTTT

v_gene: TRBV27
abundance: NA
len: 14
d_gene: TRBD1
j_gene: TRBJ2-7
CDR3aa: CASSPRQGRDEQYF
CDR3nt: TGTGCCAGCAGTCCCCGACAGGGTAGGGACGAGCAGTACTTC

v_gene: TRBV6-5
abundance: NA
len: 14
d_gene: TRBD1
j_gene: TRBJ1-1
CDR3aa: CASSSQGARTEAFF
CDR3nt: TGTGCCAGCAGTTCTCAGGGGGCAAGGACTGAAGCTTTCTTT

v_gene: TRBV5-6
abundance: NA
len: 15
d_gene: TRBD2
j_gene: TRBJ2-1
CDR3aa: CASSLGSGRGNEQFF
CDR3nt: TGTGCCAGCAGCTTGGGCAGCGGGAGGGGCAATGAGCAGTTCTTC

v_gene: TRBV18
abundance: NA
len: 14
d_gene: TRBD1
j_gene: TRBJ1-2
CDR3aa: CASSPPGGGYGYTF
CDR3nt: TGTGCCAGCTCACCACCAGGGGGCGGCTATGGCTACACCTTC

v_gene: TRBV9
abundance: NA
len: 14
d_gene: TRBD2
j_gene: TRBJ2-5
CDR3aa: CASSVQPGGETQYF
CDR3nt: TGTGCCAGCAGCGTACAACCGGGAGGAGAGACCCAGTACTTC

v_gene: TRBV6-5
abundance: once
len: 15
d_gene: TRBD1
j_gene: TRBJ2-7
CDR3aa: CASSYRTGIRQEQYF
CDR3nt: TGTGCCAGCAGTTACCGGACAGGGATCCGCCAGGAGCAGTACTTC

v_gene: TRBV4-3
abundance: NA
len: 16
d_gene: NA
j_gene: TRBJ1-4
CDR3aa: CASSQDFGSFNEKLFF
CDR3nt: TGCGCCAGCAGCCAAGATTTCGGGAGTTTTAATGAAAAACTGTTTTTT

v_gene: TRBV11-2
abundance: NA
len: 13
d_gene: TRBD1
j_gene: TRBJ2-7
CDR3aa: CASSLRGPYEQYF
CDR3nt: TGTGCCAGCAGCTTGAGGGGGCCCTACGAGCAGTACTTC

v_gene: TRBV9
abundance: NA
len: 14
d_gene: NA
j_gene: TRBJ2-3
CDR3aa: CASSATTGTDTQYF
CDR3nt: TGTGCCAGCAGCGCTACGACAGGAACAGATACGCAGTATTTT

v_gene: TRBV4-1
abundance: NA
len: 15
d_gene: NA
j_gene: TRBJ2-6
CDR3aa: CASSQAHSGANVLTF
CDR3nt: TGCGCCAGCAGCCAAGCACACTCTGGGGCCAACGTCCTGACTTTC

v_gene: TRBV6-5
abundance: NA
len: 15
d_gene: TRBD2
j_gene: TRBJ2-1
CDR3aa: CASSLAGGPLNEQFF
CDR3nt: TGTGCCAGCAGCCTAGCGGGGGGGCCTCTAAATGAGCAGTTCTTC

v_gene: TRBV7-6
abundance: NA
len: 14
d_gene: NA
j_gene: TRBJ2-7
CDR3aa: CASSLGAASYEQYF
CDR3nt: TGTGCCAGCAGCTTAGGGGCAGCTTCCTACGAGCAGTACTTC

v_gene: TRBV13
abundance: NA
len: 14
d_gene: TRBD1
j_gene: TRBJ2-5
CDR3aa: CASSARTGQETQYF
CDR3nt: TGTGCCAGCAGCGCGCGGACAGGACAAGAGACCCAGTACTTC

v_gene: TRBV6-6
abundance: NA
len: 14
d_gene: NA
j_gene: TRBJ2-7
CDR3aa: CASTSAPGSYEQYF
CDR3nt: TGTGCCAGCACCAGCGCCCCGGGATCCTACGAGCAGTACTTC

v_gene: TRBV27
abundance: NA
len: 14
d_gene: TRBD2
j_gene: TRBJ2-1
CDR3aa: CASQSGSSYNEQFF
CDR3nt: TGTGCCAGCCAGAGCGGGAGCTCCTACAATGAGCAGTTCTTC

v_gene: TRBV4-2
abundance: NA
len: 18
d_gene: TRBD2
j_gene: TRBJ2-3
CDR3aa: CASSQPSGRGIYTDTQYF
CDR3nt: TGTGCCAGCAGCCAACCTAGCGGGAGAGGGATTTACACAGATACGCAGTATTTT

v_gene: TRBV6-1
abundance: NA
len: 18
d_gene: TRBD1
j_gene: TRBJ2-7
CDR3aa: CASSEARTGEVSVDEQYF
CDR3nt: TGTGCCAGCAGTGAAGCGAGGACAGGGGAGGTCTCTGTAGACGAGCAGTACTTC

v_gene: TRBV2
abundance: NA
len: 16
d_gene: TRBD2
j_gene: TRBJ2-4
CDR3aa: CASSGTSGSAKNIQYF
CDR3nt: TGTGCCAGCAGCGGAACTAGCGGGTCGGCCAAAAACATTCAGTACTTC

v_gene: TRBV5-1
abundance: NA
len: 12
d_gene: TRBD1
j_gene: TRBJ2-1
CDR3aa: CASSFTGVEQFF
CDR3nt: TGCGCCAGCAGTTTCACAGGGGTTGAGCAGTTCTTC